Shown below are 25 T cell receptor beta chains from a single sample sequenced in a study of T cells in localized non-small cell lung cancer. Some clones are missing from TCRdb's copy, which holds only in-frame ones; the method was immunoSEQ multiplex PCR. The sample holds 25,000 to 30,000 clones, 88% seen once. The material was peripheral blood, obtained before any cancer treatment. These receptors all come from a female donor at least 60 years old with stage III squamous cell lung carcinoma.

This rearrangement joins TRBV9 to TRBJ1-5, with D unresolved. Germline V gene data show CDR1 as SGDLS and CDR2 as YYNGEE. The CDR3 is 13 residues long. With 2 bases removed from V and 6 bases from J, the gap between germline ends came to 9 bases. The CDR3 nucleotides read TGTGCCAGCAGCGTGGCCGTAGGTCAGCCCCAGCATTTT. It yields the protein CASSVAVGQPQHF.

The chain has TRBV4-3 and TRBJ2-2; D possibly corresponds to TRBD1 (6 bases). The CDR3 runs 16 residues. Trimming stripped 0 bases from V and 3 bases from J, with 11 bases between. Looked up from germline, CDR1 is LGHNA and CDR2 is YSLEER. CDR3 coding DNA: TGCGCCAGCAGCCAAGATCCCAGGGGAGACACCGGGGAGCTGTTTTTT. It translates to CASSQDPRGDTGELFF.

The DNA for the CDR3 is TGTGCCACGAAGGGGACGGCGGGGGAGACCCAGTACTTC. This sequence encodes CATKGTAGETQYF. The chain uses TRBV10-3 and TRBJ2-5, with D tentatively TRBD2 (6 bases). CDR1 ENHRY and CDR2 SYGVKD come from the germline V gene. With 10 bases removed from V and 5 bases from J, the gap between germline ends came to 17 bases. CDR3 length equals 13 residues.

The chain combines TRBV21-1 with TRBJ2-1; TRBD2 is taken as the D call from the table, unchecked against the DNA. TRBV21-1 is a listed pseudogene. This CDR3 comprises 17 residues. CDR3 DNA sequence: TGTGCCAGCACCCGCGGTAGCGGGAGGAGCTCCTACAATGAGCAGTTCTTC. Translation gives CASTRGSGRSSYNEQFF.

This clone was seen just once. V gene TRBV4-3 combines with J gene TRBJ2-2; 7 bases line up with TRBD1. The V segment lost 0 bases and the J segment 4 bases; nucleotides outside the gene matches: 5. The germline gives CDR1 LGHNA, CDR2 YSLEER. This CDR3 is built from 16 residues. In nucleotides, the CDR3 is TGCGCCAGCAGCCAAGAGACAGGGACAGCCACCGGGGAGCTGTTTTTT. Its translation: CASSQETGTATGELFF.

This clone was recorded once. Here the CDR3 reads CASSHIAGGPSGELFF. The CDR3 nucleotides read TGTGCCAGCAGTCACATAGCGGGGGGGCCCTCCGGGGAGCTGTTTTTT. V is TRBV27 and J is TRBJ2-2; 11 positions agree with TRBD2. Germline V gene lookup returns CDR1 MNHEY and CDR2 SMNVEV (reference sequence). After removal of 5 bases from V and 6 bases from J, the junction contained 8 bases not matched to a gene. The CDR3 covers 16 residues.

CDR3 loop: CASSSTGGSWEKLFF. The CDR3 DNA follows: TGTGCCAGCAGTTCGACAGGGGGTTCGTGGGAAAAACTGTTTTTT. The V call is TRBV28, the J call TRBJ1-4; 9 bases line up with TRBD1. CDR1 MDHEN and CDR2 SYDVKM come from the germline V gene. The ends lost 4 bases at V and 8 bases at J; junction bases unmatched: 8. This CDR3 spans 15 amino acids.

V usage is TRBV7-3 and J usage is TRBJ2-5; D possibly uses TRBD1 or TRBD2 (5 bases each). The CDR3 is 13 residues long. CDR1 is SGHTA and CDR2 is FQGTGA in the germline V gene. Trimming stripped 4 bases from V and 5 bases from J, with 11 bases between. The CDR3 region is CASSSGAGETQYF. In DNA, the CDR3 is TGTGCCAGCAGCTCCGGGGCAGGGGAGACCCAGTACTTC.

The chain combines TRBV2 with TRBJ1-4; TRBD1 is a possible D gene (5 bases). V lost 7 bases to trimming and J lost 6 bases, with 9 bases between them. The CDR3 runs to 12 residues. Germline V gene sequence: CDR1 SNHLY, CDR2 FYNNEI. The DNA of the CDR3 is TGTGCCAGCAAAGGGGATTATGAAAAACTGTTTTTT. Amino acids: CASKGDYEKLFF. The entire variable domain, with the rest obtained from reference TRBV2 and TRBJ1-4, is as follows: EPEVTQTPSHQVTQMGQEVILRCVPISNHLYFYWYRQILGQKVEFLVSFYNNEISEKSEIFDDQFSVERPDGSNFTLKIRSTKLEDSAMYFCASKGDYEKLFFGSGTQLSVL.

CDR3 residues: CASSVASASGNNEQFF. CDR3 nucleotides: TGTGCCAGCAGCGTAGCTTCGGCTAGCGGGAACAATGAGCAGTTCTTC. This chain connects TRBV9 to TRBJ2-1; 9 nucleotides line up with TRBD2. With 0 bases clipped from V and 5 bases from J, the junction kept 6 bases outside the gene matches. The CDR3 is 16 amino acids. Germline V gene data show CDR1 as SGDLS and CDR2 as YYNGEE.

This clone was seen a few times. The gene calls are TRBV5-4 and TRBJ2-3; D remains unclear. Trimming removed 4 bases at V and 2 bases at J, with 5 bases between. The CDR3 spans 12 residues. Germline loops: CDR1 SGHNT, CDR2 YYREEE (reference sequence). The CDR3 DNA follows: TGTGCCAGCAGCCCCTCCACAGATACGCAGTATTTT. Translated: CASSPSTDTQYF.

This chain joins TRBV20-1 and TRBJ1-1; D is unclear. Trimming cost V 0 bases and J 6 bases, with 5 bases left between them. The CDR3 runs to 11 residues. CDR1 and CDR2 (germline): DFQATT, SNEGSKA (reference sequence). Here the CDR3 DNA reads TGCAGTGCTAGAGAATTCGCTGAAGCTTTCTTT. This sequence encodes CSAREFAEAFF.

The rearrangement uses TRBV5-1 and TRBJ2-7, with TRBD1 as a possible D gene (5 bases). The CDR3 length is 11 residues. With 0 bases removed from V and 13 bases from J, the gap between germline ends came to 11 bases. Germline V gene sequence: CDR1 SGHRS, CDR2 YFSETQ. CDR3 in DNA: TGCGCCAGCAGCTTGGAAAGGACAAAATACTTC. It is translated as CASSLERTKYF.

This chain uses TRBV27 with TRBJ2-5, with 9 bases identical to TRBD1. Germline CDR1 MNHEY, CDR2 SMNVEV (reference sequence). The length of the CDR3 is 16 residues. The trim removed 5 bases at V and 5 bases at J, leaving 12 bases unmatched. The CDR3 loop reads CASSTIRDRAAETQYF. CDR3 nucleotides: TGTGCCAGCAGTACCATCCGGGACAGGGCGGCGGAGACCCAGTACTTC.

This chain links TRBV28 with TRBJ1-2; 11 bases align to TRBD1. The V and J ends lost 5 bases and 2 bases, in that order; junction bases with no gene match: 10. The germline V gene has CDR1 MDHEN and CDR2 SYDVKM. The CDR3 length is 17 residues. CDR3 nucleotides: TGTGCCAGCAGTGACCGGGACAGGGGGTTAGACAACTATGGCTACACCTTC. Translated, it gives CASSDRDRGLDNYGYTF.

The J gene is TRBJ2-3, the V gene TRBV7-9; D is unclear. In germline, CDR1 is SEHNR, CDR2 FQNEAQ (reference sequence). The V gene lost 2 bases and the J gene lost 0 bases, with 6 bases spanning the gap. The CDR3 is made up of 14 amino acids. CDR3 nucleotide sequence: TGTGCCAGCAGCTTACTAACTAGCACAGATACGCAGTATTTT. Protein product: CASSLLTSTDTQYF.

This clone was observed a single time. This sequence joins TRBV5-4 and TRBJ2-1; D is unclear. CDR1 and CDR2 from the germline V gene are SGHNT and YYREEE (reference sequence). Trimming pared 1 base from V and 8 bases from J, leaving 7 bases between. The CDR3 has 12 amino acids. CDR3 in amino acids: CASSLIGDEQFF. The CDR3, as DNA: TGTGCCAGCAGCTTGATAGGCGATGAGCAGTTCTTC.

CDR3 DNA: TGTGCCAGTGGGGAGGCTAGCTCCTACAATGAGCAGTTCTTC. It yields the protein CASGEASSYNEQFF. The V gene is TRBV7-6, the J gene TRBJ2-1, with TRBD2 as a possible D gene (6 bases). Germline CDR1 reads SGHVS; CDR2 reads FNYEAQ. Trimming pared 9 bases from V and 0 bases from J, leaving 12 bases between. The CDR3 runs 14 residues.

V usage is TRBV28 and J usage is TRBJ2-7; no clear D gene. This CDR3 comprises 11 residues. V was clipped by 5 bases and J by 3 bases, with 5 bases between them. CDR1 and CDR2 from the germline V gene are MDHEN and SYDVKM. The CDR3 sequence: CASSANYEQYF. The CDR3 bases are TGTGCCAGCAGTGCGAACTACGAGCAGTACTTC.

CDR3 protein: CASSWGRRDSPLHF. As DNA, the CDR3 is TGTGCCAGCAGCTGGGGGCGCAGGGATTCACCCCTCCACTTT. V and J are TRBV7-8 and TRBJ1-6; maybe TRBD1 (6 bases). The ends were cut back, 4 bases at V and 8 bases at J, with 12 bases in the middle. The CDR3 consists of 14 residues. Germline CDR1 SGHVS, CDR2 FQNEAQ.

This sequence joins TRBV7-2 and TRBJ1-5, with 8 bases fitting TRBD1. The CDR3 consists of 16 residues. CDR1 and CDR2 from the germline V gene are SGHTA and FQGNSA. V trimming: 1 base; J trimming: 2 bases; junction bases outside the gene matches: 4. CDR3 bases: TGTGCCAGCAGCTTAGGGGGGACAGGCCGCAATCAGCCCCAGCATTTT. This encodes CASSLGGTGRNQPQHF.

The chain links TRBV7-9 to TRBJ1-6; no clear D gene. Looked up from germline, CDR1 is SEHNR and CDR2 is FQNEAQ (reference sequence). The length of the CDR3 is 17 residues. V lost 3 bases to trimming and J lost 0 bases, with 12 bases between them. The CDR3 region has the DNA TGTGCCAGCAGCTTGGGCCAGACTCTCTCCTATAATTCACCCCTCCACTTT. It yields the protein CASSLGQTLSYNSPLHF.

The chain couples TRBV4-1 to TRBJ1-2, with D uncertain. Deletions cut 0 bases from V and 7 bases from J, with 21 bases between. The CDR3 is 17 amino acids. The germline CDR1 and CDR2 sequences are MGHRA and YSYEKL. This CDR3 reads CASSQEKGWTAVRGYTF. CDR3 nucleotides: TGCGCCAGCAGCCAAGAGAAGGGTTGGACCGCCGTACGTGGCTACACCTTC.

The J gene is TRBJ1-1, the V gene TRBV11-3, with a possible D match to TRBD1 (6 bases). The CDR3 totals 14 residues. V gave up 2 bases and J gave up 5 bases, with 12 bases separating them. CDR1 SGHNT and CDR2 YENEEA come from the germline V gene. The CDR3 spells CASSLTSGVTEAFF. Written as DNA, the CDR3 is TGTGCCAGCAGCTTAACTTCAGGGGTTACTGAAGCTTTCTTT.

The chain employs TRBV28 and TRBJ1-1; tentatively, D is TRBD1 (6 bases). The CDR3 consists of 13 residues. The germline V and J ends were trimmed by 7 bases and 7 bases, with 16 bases remaining between them. Germline V gene data show CDR1 as MDHEN and CDR2 as SYDVKM. As DNA, the CDR3 is TGTGCCAGCACACAGGGCCAAGCACTTGAAGCTTTCTTT. Amino acids: CASTQGQALEAFF.